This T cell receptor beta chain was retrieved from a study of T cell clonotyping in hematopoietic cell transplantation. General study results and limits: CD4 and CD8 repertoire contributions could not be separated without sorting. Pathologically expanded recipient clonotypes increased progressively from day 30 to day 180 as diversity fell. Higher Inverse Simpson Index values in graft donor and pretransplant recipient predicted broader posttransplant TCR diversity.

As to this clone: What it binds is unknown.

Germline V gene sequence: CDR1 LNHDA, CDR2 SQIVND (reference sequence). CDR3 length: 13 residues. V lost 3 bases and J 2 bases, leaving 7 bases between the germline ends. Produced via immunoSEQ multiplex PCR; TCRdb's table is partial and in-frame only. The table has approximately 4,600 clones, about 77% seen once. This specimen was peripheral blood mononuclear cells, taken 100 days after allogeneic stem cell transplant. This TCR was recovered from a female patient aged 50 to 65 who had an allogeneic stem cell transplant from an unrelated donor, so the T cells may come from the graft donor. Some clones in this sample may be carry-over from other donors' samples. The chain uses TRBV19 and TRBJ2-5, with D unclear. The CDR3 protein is CASSIVSQETQYF. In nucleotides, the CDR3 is TGTGCCAGTAGTATTGTGAGTCAAGAGACCCAGTACTTC.